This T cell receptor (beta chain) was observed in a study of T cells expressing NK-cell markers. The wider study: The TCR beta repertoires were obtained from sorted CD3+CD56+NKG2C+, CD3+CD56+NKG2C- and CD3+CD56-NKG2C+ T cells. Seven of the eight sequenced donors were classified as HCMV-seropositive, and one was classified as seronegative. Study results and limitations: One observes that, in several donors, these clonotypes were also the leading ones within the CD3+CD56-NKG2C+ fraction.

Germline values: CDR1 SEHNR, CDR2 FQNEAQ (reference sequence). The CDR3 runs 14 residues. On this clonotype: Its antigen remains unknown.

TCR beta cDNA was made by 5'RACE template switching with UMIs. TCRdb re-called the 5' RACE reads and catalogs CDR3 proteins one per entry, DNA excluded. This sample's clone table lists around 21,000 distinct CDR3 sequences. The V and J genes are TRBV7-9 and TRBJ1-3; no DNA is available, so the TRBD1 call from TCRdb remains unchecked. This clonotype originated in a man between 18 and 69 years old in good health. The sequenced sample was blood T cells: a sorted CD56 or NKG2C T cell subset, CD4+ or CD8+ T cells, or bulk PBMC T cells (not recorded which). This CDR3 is CASQGQFSGNTIYF.